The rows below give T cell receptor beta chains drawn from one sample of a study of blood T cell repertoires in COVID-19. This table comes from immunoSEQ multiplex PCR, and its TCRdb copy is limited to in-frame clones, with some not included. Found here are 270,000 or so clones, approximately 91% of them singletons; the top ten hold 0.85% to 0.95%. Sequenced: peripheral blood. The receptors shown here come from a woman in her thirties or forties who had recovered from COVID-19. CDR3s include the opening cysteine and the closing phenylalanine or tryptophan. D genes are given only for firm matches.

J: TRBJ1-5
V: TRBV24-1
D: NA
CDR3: CATAASSPYSNQPQHF
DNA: TGTGCCACCGCAGCAAGTAGCCCCTATAGCAATCAGCCCCAGCATTTT

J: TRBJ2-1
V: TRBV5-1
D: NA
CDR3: CASSQTGSSYNEQFF
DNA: TGCGCCAGCAGCCAAACAGGGAGCTCCTACAATGAGCAGTTCTTC

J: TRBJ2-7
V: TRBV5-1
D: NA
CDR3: CASSLGQGLSYEQYF
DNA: TGCGCCAGCAGCCTTGGCCAGGGTTTGTCCTACGAGCAGTACTTC

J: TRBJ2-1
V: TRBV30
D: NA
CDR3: CAWLSRGTTTQFF
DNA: TGTGCCTGGCTATCCCGCGGGACGACGACGCAGTTCTTC

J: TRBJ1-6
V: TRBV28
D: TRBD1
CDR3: CASSLPSTGGTSPLHF
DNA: TGTGCCAGCAGTTTACCCTCGACAGGGGGTACTTCACCCCTCCACTTT

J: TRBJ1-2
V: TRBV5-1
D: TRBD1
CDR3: CASSLVGQGEINYGYTF
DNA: TGCGCCAGCAGCTTGGTGGGACAGGGGGAAATTAACTATGGCTACACCTTC

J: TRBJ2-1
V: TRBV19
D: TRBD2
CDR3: CASSTLTGLAGYNEQFF
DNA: TGTGCCAGTAGTACATTAACCGGACTAGCGGGATACAATGAGCAGTTCTTC

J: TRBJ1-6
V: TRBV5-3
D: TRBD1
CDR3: CATHRRARGNNSPLHF
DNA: TGTGCCACCCACCGCCGAGCCAGGGGGAATAATTCACCCCTCCACTTT

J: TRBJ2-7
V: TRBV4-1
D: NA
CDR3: CASSQYRGATGTQYEQYF
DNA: TGCGCCAGCAGCCAGTATCGCGGAGCGACGGGTACCCAATACGAGCAGTACTTC

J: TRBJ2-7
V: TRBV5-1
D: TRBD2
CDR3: CASSPGTSGRNYEQYF
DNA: TGCGCCAGCAGCCCAGGGACTAGCGGGAGGAACTACGAGCAGTACTTC

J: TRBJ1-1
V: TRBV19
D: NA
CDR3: CASSSPREAFF
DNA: TGTGCCAGTAGTAGCCCCAGGGAAGCTTTCTTT

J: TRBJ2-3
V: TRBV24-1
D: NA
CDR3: CATSDSSGKVADTQYF
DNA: TGTGCCACCAGTGATTCCTCAGGGAAGGTAGCAGATACGCAGTATTTT

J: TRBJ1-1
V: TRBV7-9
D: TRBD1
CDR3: CASSVAGTGTEAFF
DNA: TGTGCCAGCAGCGTAGCCGGGACAGGCACTGAAGCTTTCTTT

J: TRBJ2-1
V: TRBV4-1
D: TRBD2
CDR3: CASSQDFGDYYNEQFF
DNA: TGCGCCAGCAGCCAAGATTTTGGGGACTACTACAATGAGCAGTTCTTC